This T cell receptor beta chain was recorded in a study of blood T cell repertoires in COVID-19. About the research overall: From the United States, Italy and Spain came samples of acute and convalescent COVID-19.

The CDR3 is made up of 16 amino acids. Deletions cut 5 bases from V and 1 base from J, with 17 bases between. Germline V CDR1 and CDR2: SGHAT, FQNNGV. TCRdb keeps only in-frame clones here, not all; method: immunoSEQ multiplex PCR. The sample holds about 130,000 clones, approximately 85% seen once. The specimen was peripheral blood. The chain recombines TRBV11-2 with TRBJ1-1; unclear D gene. The receptor was isolated from a human donor in a cohort sampled during active COVID-19. CDR3 DNA: TGTGCCAGCAGCCAAAATCCGGGAATGCAGAACACTGAAGCTTTCTTT. Amino acid sequence: CASSQNPGMQNTEAFF.